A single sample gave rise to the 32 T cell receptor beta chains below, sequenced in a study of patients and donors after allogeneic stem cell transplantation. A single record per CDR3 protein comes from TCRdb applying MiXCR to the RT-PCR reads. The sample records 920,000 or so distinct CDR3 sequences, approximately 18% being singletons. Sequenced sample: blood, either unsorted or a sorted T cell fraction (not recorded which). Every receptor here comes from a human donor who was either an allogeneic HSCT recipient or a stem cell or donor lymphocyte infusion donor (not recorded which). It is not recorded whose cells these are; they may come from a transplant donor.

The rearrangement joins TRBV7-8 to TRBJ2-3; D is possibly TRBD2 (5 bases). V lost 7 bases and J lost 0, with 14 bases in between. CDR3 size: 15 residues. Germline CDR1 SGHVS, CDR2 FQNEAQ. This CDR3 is CASTSRWESTDTQYF. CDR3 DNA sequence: TGTGCCAGCACGAGCCGTTGGGAGAGCACAGATACGCAGTATTTT.

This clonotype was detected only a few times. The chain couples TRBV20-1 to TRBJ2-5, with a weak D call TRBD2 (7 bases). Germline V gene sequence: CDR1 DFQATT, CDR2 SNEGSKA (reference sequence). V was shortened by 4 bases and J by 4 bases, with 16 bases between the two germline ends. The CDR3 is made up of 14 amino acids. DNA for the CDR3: TGCAGTGCTAAGTTAACGGGGGGCGGAGAGACCCAGTACTTC. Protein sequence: CSAKLTGGGETQYF.

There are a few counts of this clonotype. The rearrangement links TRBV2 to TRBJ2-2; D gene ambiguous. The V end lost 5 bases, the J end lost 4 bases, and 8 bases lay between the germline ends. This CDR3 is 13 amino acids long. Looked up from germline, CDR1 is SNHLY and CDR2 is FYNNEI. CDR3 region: CASSRAITGELFF. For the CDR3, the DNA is TGTGCCAGCAGTAGAGCCATCACCGGGGAGCTGTTTTTT.

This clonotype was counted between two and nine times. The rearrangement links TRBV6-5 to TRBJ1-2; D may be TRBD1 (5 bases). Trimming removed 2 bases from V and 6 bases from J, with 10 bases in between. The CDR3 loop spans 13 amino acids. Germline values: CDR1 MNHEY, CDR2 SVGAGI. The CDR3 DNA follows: TGTGCCAGCAGTTACGCAGGGTGGGATGGCTACACCTTC. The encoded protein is CASSYAGWDGYTF.

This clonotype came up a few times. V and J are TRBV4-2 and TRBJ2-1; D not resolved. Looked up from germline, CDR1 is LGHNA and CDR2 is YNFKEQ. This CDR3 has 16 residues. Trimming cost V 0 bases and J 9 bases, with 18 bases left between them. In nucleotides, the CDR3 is TGTGCCAGCAGCCAAGATGCGCGGACCACACGGAGTGAGCAGTTCTTC. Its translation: CASSQDARTTRSEQFF.

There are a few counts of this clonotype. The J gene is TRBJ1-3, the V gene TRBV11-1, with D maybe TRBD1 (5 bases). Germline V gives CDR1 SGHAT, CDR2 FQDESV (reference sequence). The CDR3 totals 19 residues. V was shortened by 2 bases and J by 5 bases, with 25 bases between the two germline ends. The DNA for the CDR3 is TGTGCCAGCAGCTTATTAACCGGGCAGGGCGGCGGGAGACGAAACACCATATATTTT. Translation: CASSLLTGQGGGRRNTIYF.

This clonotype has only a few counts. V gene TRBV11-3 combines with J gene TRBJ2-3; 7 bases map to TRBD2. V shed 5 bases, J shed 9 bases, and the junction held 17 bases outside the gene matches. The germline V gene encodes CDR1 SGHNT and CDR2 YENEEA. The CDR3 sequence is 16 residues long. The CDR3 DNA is TGTGCCAGCAGCGGAACTAGCGACCCATCACAGATAACGCAGTATTTT. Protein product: CASSGTSDPSQITQYF. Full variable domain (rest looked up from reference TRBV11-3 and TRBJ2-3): EAGVVQSPRYKIIEKKQPVAFWCNPISGHNTLYWYLQNLGQGPELLIRYENEEAVDDSQLPKDRFSAERLKGVDSTLKIQPAELGDSAVYLCASSGTSDPSQITQYFGPGTRLTVL.

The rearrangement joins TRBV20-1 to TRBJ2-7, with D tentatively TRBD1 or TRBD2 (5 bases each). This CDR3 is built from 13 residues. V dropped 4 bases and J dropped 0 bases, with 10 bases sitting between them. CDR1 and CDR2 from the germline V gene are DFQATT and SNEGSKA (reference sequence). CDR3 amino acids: CSATGRTSYEQYF. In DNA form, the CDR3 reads TGCAGTGCTACGGGACGGACCTCCTACGAGCAGTACTTC.

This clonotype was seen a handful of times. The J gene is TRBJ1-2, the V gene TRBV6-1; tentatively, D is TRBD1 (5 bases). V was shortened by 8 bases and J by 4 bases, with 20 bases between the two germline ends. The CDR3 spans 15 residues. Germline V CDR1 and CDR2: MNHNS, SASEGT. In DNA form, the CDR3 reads TGTGCCAGCGGAAATTGGGTGCGGGACCCCTATGGCTACACCTTC. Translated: CASGNWVRDPYGYTF.

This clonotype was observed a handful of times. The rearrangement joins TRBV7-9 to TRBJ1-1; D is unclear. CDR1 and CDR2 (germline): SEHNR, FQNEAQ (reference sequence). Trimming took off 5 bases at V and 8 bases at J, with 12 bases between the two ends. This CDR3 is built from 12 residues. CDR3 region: CASSLAWGEAFF. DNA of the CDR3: TGTGCCAGCAGCCTTGCGTGGGGAGAAGCTTTCTTT.

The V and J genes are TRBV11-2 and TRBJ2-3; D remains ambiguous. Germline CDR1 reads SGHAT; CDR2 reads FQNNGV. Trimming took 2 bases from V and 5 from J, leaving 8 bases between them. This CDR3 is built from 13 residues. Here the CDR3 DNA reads TGTGCCAGCAGCTTACCCTCCGGAGATACGCAGTATTTT. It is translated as CASSLPSGDTQYF.

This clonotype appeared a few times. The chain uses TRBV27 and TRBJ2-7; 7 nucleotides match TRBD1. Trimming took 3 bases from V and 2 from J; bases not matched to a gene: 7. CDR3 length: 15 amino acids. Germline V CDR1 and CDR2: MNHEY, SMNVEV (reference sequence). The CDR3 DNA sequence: TGTGCCAGCAGTTTCCGCGGACAGGCCACCTACGAGCAGTACTTC. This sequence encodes CASSFRGQATYEQYF.

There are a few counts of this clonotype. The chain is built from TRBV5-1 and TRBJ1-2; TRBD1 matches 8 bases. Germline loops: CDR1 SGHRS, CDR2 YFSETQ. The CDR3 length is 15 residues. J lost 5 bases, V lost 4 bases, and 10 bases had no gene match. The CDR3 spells CASSPQGAISYGYTF. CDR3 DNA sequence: TGCGCCAGCAGCCCCCAGGGGGCTATAAGTTATGGCTACACCTTC.

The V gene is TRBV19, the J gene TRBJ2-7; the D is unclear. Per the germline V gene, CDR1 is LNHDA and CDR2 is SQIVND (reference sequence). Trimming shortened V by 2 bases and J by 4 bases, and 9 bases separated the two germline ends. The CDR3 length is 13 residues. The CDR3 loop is CASSIQAAYEQYF. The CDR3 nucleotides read TGTGCCAGTAGTATACAGGCAGCTTACGAGCAGTACTTC. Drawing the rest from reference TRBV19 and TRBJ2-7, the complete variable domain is DGGITQSPKYLFRKEGQNVTLSCEQNLNHDAMYWYRQDPGQGLRLIYYSQIVNDFQKGDIAEGYSVSREKKESFPLTVTSAQKNPTAFYLCASSIQAAYEQYFGPGTRLTVT.

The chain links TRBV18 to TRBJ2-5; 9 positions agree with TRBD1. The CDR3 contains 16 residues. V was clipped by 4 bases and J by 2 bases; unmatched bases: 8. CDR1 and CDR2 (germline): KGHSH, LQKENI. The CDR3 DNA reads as TGTGCCAGCTCACTACTGGACAGGGGAATTCAAGAGACCCAGTACTTC. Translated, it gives CASSLLDRGIQETQYF.

The CDR3 loop is CASSPRPGQGSGEQFF. The CDR3 nucleotides read TGTGCCAGCAGCCCGAGACCGGGACAGGGGTCGGGCGAGCAGTTCTTC. The chain couples TRBV7-3 to TRBJ2-1; 10 bases map to TRBD1. The CDR3 length is 16 residues. Looked up from germline, CDR1 is SGHTA and CDR2 is FQGTGA. V trimming: 5 bases; J trimming: 10 bases; junction bases outside the gene matches: 14.

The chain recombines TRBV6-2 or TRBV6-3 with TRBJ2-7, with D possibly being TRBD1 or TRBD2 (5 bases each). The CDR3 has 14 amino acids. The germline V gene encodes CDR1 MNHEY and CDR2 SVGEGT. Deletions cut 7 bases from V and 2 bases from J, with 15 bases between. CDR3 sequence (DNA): TGTGCCAGCAAAAGGGGCAGGGAGACCTACGAGCAGTACTTC. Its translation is CASKRGRETYEQYF.

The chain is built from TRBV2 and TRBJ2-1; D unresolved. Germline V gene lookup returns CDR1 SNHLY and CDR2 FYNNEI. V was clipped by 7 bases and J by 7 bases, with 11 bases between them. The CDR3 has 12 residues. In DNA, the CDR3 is TGTGCCAGCAACCCGCCGTATAATGAGCAGTTCTTC. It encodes CASNPPYNEQFF.

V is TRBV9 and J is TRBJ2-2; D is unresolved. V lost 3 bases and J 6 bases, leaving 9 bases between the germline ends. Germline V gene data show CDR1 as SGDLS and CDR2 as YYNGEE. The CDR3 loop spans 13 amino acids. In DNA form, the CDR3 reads TGTGCCAGCAGCGCGGTGCATGCCGGGGAGCTGTTTTTT. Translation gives CASSAVHAGELFF. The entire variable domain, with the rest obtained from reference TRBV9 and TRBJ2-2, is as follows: DSGVTQTPKHLITATGQRVTLRCSPRSGDLSVYWYQQSLDQGLQFLIQYYNGEERAKGNILERFSAQQFPDLHSELNLSSLELGDSALYFCASSAVHAGELFFGEGSRLTVL.

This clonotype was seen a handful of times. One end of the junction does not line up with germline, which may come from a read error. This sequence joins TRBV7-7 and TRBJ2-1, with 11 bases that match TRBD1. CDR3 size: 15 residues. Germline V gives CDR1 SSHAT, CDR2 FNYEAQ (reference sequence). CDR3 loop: CASSPGTGGSNEQFF. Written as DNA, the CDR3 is TGTGCTAGCAGCCCCGGGACAGGGGGTTCGAATGAGCAGTTCTTC.

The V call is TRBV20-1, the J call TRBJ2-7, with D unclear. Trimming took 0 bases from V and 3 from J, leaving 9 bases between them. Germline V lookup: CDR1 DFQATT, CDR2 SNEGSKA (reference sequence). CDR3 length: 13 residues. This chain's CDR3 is CSARDPQSYEQYF. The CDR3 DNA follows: TGCAGTGCTAGAGATCCACAGAGCTACGAGCAGTACTTC.

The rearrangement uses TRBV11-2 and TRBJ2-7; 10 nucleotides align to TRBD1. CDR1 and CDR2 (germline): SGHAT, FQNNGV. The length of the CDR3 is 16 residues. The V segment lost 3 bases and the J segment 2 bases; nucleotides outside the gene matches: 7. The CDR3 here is CASSFLRDRGTYEQYF. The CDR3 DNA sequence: TGTGCCAGCAGCTTCCTCCGGGACAGGGGTACCTACGAGCAGTACTTC. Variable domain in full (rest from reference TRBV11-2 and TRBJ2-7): EAGVAQSPRYKIIEKRQSVAFWCNPISGHATLYWYQQILGQGPKLLIQFQNNGVVDDSQLPKDRFSAERLKGVDSTLKIQPAKLEDSAVYLCASSFLRDRGTYEQYFGPGTRLTVT.

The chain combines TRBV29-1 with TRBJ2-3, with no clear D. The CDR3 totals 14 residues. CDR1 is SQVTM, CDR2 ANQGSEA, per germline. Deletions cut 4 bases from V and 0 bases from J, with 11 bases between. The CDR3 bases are TGCAGCGTTGCTTATAGGTTGAGCACAGATACGCAGTATTTT. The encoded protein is CSVAYRLSTDTQYF.

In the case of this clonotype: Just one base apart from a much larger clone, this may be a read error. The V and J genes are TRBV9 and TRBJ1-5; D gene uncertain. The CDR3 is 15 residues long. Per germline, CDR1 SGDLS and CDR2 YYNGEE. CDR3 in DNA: TGTGCCAGCAGCGTAGAAGGGTATAGCAATCAGCCCCAGAATTTT. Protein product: CASSVEGYSNQPQNF. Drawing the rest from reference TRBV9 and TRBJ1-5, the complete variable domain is DSGVTQTPKHLITATGQRVTLRCSPRSGDLSVYWYQQSLDQGLQFLIQYYNGEERAKGNILERFSAQQFPDLHSELNLSSLELGDSALYFCASSVEGYSNQPQNFGDGTRLSIL.

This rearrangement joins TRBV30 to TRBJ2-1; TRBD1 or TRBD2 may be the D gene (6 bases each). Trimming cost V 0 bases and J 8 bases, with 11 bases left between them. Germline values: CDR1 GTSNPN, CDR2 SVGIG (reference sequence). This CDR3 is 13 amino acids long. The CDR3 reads CAWSVTGRHEQFF. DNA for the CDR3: TGTGCCTGGAGTGTTACAGGGAGGCATGAGCAGTTCTTC. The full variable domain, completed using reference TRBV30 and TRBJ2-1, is SQTIHQWPATLVQPVGSPLSLECTVEGTSNPNLYWYRQAAGRGLQLLFYSVGIGQISSEVPQNLSASRPQDRQFILSSKKLLLSDSGFYLCAWSVTGRHEQFFGPGTRLTVL.

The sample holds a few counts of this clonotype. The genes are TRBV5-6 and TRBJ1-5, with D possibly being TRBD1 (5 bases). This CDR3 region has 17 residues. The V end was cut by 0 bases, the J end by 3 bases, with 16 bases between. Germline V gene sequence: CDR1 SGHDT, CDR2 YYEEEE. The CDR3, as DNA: TGTGCCAGCAGCTTGGCCGGCCCACCCAGGGCCAATCAGCCCCAGCATTTT. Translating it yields CASSLAGPPRANQPQHF.

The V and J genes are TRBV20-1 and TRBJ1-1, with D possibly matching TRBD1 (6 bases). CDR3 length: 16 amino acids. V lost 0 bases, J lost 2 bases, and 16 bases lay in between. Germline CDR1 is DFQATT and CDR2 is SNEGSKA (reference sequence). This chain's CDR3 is CSARDYRTAYNTEAFF. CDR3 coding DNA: TGCAGTGCTAGAGACTACAGGACAGCGTATAACACTGAAGCTTTCTTT.

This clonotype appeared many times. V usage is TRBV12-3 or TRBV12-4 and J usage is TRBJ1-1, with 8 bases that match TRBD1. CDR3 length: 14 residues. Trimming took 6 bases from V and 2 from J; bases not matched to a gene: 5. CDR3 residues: CASSPGQANTEAFF. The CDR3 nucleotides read TGTGCCAGCAGCCCGGGACAGGCTAACACTGAAGCTTTCTTT.

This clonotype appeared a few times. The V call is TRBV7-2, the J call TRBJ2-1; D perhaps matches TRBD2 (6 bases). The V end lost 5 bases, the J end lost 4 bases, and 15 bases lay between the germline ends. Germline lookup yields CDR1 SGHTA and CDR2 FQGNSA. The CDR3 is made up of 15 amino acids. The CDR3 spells CASSITGLPYNEQFF. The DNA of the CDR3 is TGTGCCAGCAGCATTACGGGACTCCCGTACAATGAGCAGTTCTTC.

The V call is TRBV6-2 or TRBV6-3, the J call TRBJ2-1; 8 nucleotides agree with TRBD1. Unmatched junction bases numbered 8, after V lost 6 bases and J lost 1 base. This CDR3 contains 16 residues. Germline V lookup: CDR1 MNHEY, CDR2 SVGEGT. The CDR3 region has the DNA TGTGCCAGCAGGGAGAGACAGGGGAGGTCCTACAATGAGCAGTTCTTC. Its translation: CASRERQGRSYNEQFF.

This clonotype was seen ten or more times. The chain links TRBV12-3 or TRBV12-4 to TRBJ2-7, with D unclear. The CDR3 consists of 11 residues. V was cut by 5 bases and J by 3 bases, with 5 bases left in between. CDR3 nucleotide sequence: TGTGCCAGCAGTAAACTCTACGAGCAGTACTTC. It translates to CASSKLYEQYF.

CDR3 in amino acids: CASSYEWGGGTDTQYF. The CDR3 DNA sequence: TGTGCCAGCAGTTACGAGTGGGGGGGCGGCACAGATACGCAGTATTTT. The chain recombines TRBV6-5 with TRBJ2-3; D is perhaps TRBD2 (7 bases). The ends were cut back, 2 bases at V and 1 base at J, with 13 bases in the middle. This CDR3 has 16 amino acids. The V gene's germline CDR1 is MNHEY and CDR2 SVGAGI.